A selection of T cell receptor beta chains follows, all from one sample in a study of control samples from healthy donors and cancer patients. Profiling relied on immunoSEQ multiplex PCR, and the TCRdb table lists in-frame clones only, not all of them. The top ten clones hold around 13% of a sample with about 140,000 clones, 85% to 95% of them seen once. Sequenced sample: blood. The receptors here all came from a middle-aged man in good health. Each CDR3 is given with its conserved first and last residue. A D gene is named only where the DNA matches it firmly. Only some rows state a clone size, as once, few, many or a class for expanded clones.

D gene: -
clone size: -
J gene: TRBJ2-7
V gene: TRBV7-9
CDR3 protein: CASSSGPGRGAANYEQYF
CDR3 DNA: TGTGCCAGCAGCTCGGGACCGGGACGCGGGGCGGCGAACTACGAGCAGTACTTC

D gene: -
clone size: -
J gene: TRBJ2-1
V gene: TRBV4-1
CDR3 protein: CASSPLADNEQFF
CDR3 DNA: TGCGCCAGCAGTCCCCTAGCCGACAATGAGCAGTTCTTC

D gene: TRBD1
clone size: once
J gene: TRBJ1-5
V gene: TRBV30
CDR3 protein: CAWSMGSGQGNQPQHF
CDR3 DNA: TGTGCCTGGAGCATGGGATCGGGACAGGGCAATCAGCCCCAGCATTTT

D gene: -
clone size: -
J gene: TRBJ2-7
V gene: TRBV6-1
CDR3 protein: CASSVPHLRDGSYEQYF
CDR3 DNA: TGTGCCAGCAGTGTGCCTCACCTCCGGGACGGGAGTTACGAGCAGTACTTC

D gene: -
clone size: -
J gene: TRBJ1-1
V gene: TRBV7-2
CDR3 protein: CASSLYENTEAFF
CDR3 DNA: TGTGCCAGCAGCTTATATGAAAACACTGAAGCTTTCTTT

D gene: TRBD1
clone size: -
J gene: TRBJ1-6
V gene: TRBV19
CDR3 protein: CASSTSVGTGVSPLHF
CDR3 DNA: TGTGCCAGTAGTACCTCCGTCGGGACAGGGGTTTCACCCCTCCACTTT

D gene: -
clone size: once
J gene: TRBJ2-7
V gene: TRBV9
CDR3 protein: CASSVTPGSYEQYF
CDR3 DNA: TGTGCCAGCAGCGTAACCCCCGGCTCCTATGAGCAGTACTTC

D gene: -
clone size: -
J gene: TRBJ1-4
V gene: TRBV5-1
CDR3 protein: CASSLAGLGNEKLFF
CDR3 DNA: TGCGCCAGCAGCTTGGCGGGGCTCGGTAATGAAAAACTGTTTTTT

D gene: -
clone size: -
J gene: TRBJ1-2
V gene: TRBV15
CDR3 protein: CATSRDKLYGYTF
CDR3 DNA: TGTGCCACCAGCAGAGATAAGCTCTATGGCTACACCTTC

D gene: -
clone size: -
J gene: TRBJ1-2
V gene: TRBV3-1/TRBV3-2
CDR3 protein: CASSQVAGIGYTF
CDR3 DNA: TGTGCCAGCAGCCAAGTGGCAGGGATCGGCTACACCTTC

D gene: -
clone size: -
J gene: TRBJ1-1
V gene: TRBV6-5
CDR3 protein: CASSYEVNTEAFF
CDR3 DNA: TGTGCCAGCAGTTACGAAGTGAACACTGAAGCTTTCTTT

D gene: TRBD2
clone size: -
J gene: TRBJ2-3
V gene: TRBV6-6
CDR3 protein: CASSYTAGGGTDTQYF
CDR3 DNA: TGTGCCAGCAGTTACACAGCGGGAGGCGGGACAGATACGCAGTATTTT

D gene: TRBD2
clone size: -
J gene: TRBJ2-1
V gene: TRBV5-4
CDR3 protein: CASSLPGLAGSNPLNEQFF
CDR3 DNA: TGTGCCAGCAGCTTACCGGGACTAGCGGGGTCCAACCCTCTTAATGAGCAGTTCTTC

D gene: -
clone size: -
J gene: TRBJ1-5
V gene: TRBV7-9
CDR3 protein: CASSLGQGLSGNQPQHF
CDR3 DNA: TGTGCCAGCAGCTTAGGGCAGGGGCTGTCTGGCAATCAGCCCCAGCATTTT

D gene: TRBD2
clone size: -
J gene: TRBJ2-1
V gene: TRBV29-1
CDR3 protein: CSVQGWEGSYNEQFF
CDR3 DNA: TGCAGCGTTCAAGGGTGGGAGGGGTCCTACAATGAGCAGTTCTTC

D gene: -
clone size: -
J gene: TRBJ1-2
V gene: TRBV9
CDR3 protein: CASSPRQVGYTF
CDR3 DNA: TGTGCCAGCAGCCCCCGACAGGTTGGCTACACCTTC

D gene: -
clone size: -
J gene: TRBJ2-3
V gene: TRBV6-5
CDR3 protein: CASSYDRYTDTQYF
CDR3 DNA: TGTGCCAGCAGTTATGACAGGTACACAGATACGCAGTATTTT

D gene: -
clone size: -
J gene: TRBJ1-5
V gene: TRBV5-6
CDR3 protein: CASSTPGANQPQHF
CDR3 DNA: TGTGCCAGCAGCACGCCGGGAGCAAATCAGCCCCAGCATTTT

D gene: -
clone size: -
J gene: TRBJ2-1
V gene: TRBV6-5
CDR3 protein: CASSYRGNEQFF
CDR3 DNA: TGTGCCAGCAGTTACCGGGGCAATGAGCAGTTCTTC

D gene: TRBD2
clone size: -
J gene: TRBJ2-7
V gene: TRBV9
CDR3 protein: CASSVDGGRRDEQYF
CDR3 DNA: TGTGCCAGCAGCGTAGATGGCGGGAGAAGGGACGAGCAGTACTTC

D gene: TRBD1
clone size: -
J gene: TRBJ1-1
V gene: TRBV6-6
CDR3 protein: CASTSGGELNTEAFF
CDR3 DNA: TGTGCCAGCACTTCAGGGGGCGAACTGAACACTGAAGCTTTCTTT

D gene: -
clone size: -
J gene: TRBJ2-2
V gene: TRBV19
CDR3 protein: CASSRDWTVPGELFF
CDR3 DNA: TGTGCCAGTAGCCGCGATTGGACAGTTCCCGGGGAGCTGTTTTTT

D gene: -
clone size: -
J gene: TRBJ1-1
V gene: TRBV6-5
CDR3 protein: CASSYGGNTEAFF
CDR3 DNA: TGTGCCAGCAGTTACGGGGGAAACACTGAAGCTTTCTTT

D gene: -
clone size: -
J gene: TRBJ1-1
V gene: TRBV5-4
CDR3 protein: CASSPEEGETYTEAFF
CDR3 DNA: TGTGCCAGCAGCCCCGAAGAAGGGGAAACGTACACTGAAGCTTTCTTT

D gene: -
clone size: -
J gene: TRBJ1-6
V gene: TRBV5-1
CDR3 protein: CASSSTNRASKSPLHF
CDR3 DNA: TGCGCCAGCAGCTCGACTAACAGGGCGTCGAAATCACCCCTCCACTTT

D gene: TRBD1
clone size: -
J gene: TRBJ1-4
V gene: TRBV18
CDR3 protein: CASSPRDSKREKLFF
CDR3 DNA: TGTGCCAGCTCACCCCGGGACAGCAAACGTGAAAAACTGTTTTTT

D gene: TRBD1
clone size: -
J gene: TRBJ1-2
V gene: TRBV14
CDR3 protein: CASSQWDRLDGYTF
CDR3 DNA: TGTGCCAGCAGCCAATGGGACAGGTTAGATGGCTACACCTTC

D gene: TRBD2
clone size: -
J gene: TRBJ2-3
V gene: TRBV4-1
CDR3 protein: CASSQVASASGSTDTQYF
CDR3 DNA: TGCGCCAGCAGCCAAGTTGCTTCGGCTAGCGGGAGTACAGATACGCAGTATTTT

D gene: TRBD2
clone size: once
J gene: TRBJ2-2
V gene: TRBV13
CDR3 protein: CASSLLAGGRTGELFF
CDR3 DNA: TGTGCCAGCAGCTTACTAGCGGGGGGACGGACCGGGGAGCTGTTTTTT

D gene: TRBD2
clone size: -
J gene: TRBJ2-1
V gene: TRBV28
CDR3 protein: CASSSPTSGGDPNEQFF
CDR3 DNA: TGTGCCAGCAGTTCGCCGACTAGCGGGGGAGACCCAAATGAGCAGTTCTTC

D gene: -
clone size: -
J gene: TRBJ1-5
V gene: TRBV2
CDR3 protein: CASMSEDSYSNQPQHF
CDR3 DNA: TGTGCCAGCATGAGCGAAGACAGCTATAGCAATCAGCCCCAGCATTTT

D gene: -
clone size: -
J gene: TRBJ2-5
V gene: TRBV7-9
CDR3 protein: CASTQGPQGWETQYF
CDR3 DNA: TGTGCCAGCACCCAAGGCCCCCAGGGATGGGAGACCCAGTACTTC

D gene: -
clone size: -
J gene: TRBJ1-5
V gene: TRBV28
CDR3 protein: CASSLGGRYQPQHF
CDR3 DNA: TGTGCCAGCAGTTTGGGGGGGAGATATCAGCCCCAGCATTTT

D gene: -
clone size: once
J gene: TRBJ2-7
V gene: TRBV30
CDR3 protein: CAWTASYEQYF
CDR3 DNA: TGTGCCTGGACTGCCTCCTACGAGCAGTACTTC

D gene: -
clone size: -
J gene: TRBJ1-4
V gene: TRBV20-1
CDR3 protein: CSASLGLEKLFF
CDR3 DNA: TGCAGTGCTAGTTTGGGGCTTGAAAAACTGTTTTTT

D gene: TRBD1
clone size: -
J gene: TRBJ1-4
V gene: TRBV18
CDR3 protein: CASSPLDRAVKLFF
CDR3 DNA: TGTGCCAGCTCACCATTGGACAGGGCGGTAAAACTGTTTTTT

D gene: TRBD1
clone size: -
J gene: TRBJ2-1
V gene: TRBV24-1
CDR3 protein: CATSDLSRGIYNEQFF
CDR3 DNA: TGTGCCACCAGTGATCTCAGCAGGGGGATTTACAATGAGCAGTTCTTC

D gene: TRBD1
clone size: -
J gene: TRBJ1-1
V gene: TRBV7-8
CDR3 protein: CASRGQGARVAFF
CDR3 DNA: TGTGCCAGCCGCGGACAGGGGGCGCGGGTAGCTTTCTTT

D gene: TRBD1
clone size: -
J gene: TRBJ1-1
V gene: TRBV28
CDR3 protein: CASSLVGRGRTEAFF
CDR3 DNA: TGTGCCAGCAGTTTAGTGGGCAGGGGGCGGACTGAAGCTTTCTTT

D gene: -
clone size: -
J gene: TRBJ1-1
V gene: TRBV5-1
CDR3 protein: CASSLRTANTEAFF
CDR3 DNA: TGCGCCAGCAGCTTGCGAACAGCAAACACTGAAGCTTTCTTT

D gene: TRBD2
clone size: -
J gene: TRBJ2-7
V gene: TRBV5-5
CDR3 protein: CASGLAGGRYEQYF
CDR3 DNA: TGTGCCAGCGGACTAGCGGGAGGCCGCTACGAGCAGTACTTC

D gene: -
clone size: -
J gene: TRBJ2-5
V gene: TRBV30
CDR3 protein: CAWSVKGSQETQYF
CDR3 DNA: TGTGCCTGGAGTGTAAAAGGGTCGCAAGAGACCCAGTACTTC

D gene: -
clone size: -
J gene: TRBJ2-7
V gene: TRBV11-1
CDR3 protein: CASSLGQYEQYF
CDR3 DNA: TGTGCCAGCAGCTTAGGGCAGTACGAGCAGTACTTC

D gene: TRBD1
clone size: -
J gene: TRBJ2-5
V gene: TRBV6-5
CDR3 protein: CASSYQGQGRGETQYF
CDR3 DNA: TGTGCCAGCAGTTACCAGGGACAGGGGAGGGGAGAGACCCAGTACTTC

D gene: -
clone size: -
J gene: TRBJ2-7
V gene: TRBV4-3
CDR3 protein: CASSPTVGRGYEQYF
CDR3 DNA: TGCGCCAGCAGCCCCACGGTCGGTCGGGGCTACGAGCAGTACTTC

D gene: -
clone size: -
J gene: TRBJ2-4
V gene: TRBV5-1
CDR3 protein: CASSTSRGREDIQYF
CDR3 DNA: TGCGCCAGCAGCACCTCCAGGGGAAGGGAGGACATTCAGTACTTC

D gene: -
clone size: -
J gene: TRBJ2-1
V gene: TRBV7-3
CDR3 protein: CASSLTVDNEQFF
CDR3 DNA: TGTGCCAGCAGCTTAACGGTGGACAATGAGCAGTTCTTC

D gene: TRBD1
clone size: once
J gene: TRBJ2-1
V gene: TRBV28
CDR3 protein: CASSKNLRQGVGEQFF
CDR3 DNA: TGTGCCAGCAGTAAAAACCTCCGACAGGGGGTGGGTGAGCAGTTCTTC

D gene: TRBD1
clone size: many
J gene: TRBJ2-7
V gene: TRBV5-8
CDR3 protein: CASNRGVREQYF
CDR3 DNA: TGTGCCTCGAACAGGGGTGTCCGCGAGCAGTACTTC

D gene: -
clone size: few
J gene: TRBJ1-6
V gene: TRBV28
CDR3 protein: CASRTEPYSPLHF
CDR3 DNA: TGTGCCAGCAGGACAGAGCCGTATTCACCCCTCCACTTT

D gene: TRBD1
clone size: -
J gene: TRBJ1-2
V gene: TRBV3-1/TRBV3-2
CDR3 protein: CASSQDGGLTGGNGYTF
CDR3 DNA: TGTGCCAGCAGCCAAGATGGGGGCTTAACAGGGGGCAATGGCTACACCTTC

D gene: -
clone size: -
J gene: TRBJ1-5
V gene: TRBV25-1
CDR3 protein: CASSELVTDNQPQHF
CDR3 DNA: TGTGCCAGCAGTGAATTAGTCACAGACAATCAGCCCCAGCATTTT

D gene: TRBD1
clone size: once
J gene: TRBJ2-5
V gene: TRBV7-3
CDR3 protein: CASSLGRGQGQETQYF
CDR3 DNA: TGTGCCAGCAGCTTAGGCAGGGGGCAGGGGCAAGAGACCCAGTACTTC

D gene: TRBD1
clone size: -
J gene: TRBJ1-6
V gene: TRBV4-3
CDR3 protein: CASSQDEGARSPLHF
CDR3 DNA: TGCGCCAGCAGCCAAGATGAGGGGGCGCGCTCACCCCTCCACTTT

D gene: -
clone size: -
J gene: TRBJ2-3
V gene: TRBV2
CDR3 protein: CASSAPRADTQYF
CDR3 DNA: TGTGCCAGCAGTGCCCCCAGAGCAGATACGCAGTATTTT

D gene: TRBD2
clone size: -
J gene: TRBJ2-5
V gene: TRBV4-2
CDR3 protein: CASSQDWRGSGGKETQYF
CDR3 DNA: TGTGCCAGCAGCCAAGATTGGAGGGGTAGCGGGGGTAAGGAGACCCAGTACTTC

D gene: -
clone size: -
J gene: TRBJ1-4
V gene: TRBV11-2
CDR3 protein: CASSLDQGRGEKLFF
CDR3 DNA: TGTGCCAGCAGCTTAGATCAGGGGAGAGGTGAAAAACTGTTTTTT

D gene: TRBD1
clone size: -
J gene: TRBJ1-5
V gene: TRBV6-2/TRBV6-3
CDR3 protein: CASSFGTGGNQPQHF
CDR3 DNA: TGTGCCAGCAGCTTTGGGACAGGGGGAAATCAGCCCCAGCATTTT

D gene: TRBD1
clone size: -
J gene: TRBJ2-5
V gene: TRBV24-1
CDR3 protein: CATSVRMGQGAETQYF
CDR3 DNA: TGTGCCACCAGTGTAAGGATGGGACAGGGAGCAGAGACCCAGTACTTC

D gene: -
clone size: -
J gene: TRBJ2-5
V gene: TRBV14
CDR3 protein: CASSQDRRAGGSETQYF
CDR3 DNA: TGTGCCAGCAGCCAAGATCGTCGAGCAGGAGGGTCAGAGACCCAGTACTTC